These T cell receptor beta chains were read from a single sample in a study of blood T cells in healthy people across ages. TCRdb itself ran the 5' RACE reads through MiXCR, one entry per CDR3 protein. The sample yields 700,000 to 950,000 distinct CDR3 sequences, roughly 60% seen once. The sequenced sample consisted of blood. Every receptor here comes from a young man in good health. CDR3s include the opening cysteine and the closing phenylalanine or tryptophan. Each record gives: D gene, J gene, V gene, clone size, CDR3 protein, CDR3 DNA. The D gene is left open where the match is weak. Clone size appears in some rows only: once, few, many, or a class for an expanded clone.

TRBD1,TRBJ2-7,TRBV6-1,few,CASRFGTGRYEQYF,TGTGCCAGCAGGTTCGGGACAGGGAGGTACGAGCAGTACTTC
.,TRBJ2-1,TRBV15,once,CATSRGMGQGQFF,TGTGCCACCAGCAGAGGGATGGGTCAGGGGCAGTTCTTC
TRBD2,TRBJ2-6,TRBV4-3,.,CASSQDMAGLAGSGANVLTF,TGCGCCAGCAGCCAAGATATGGCAGGTCTAGCGGGGTCTGGGGCCAACGTCCTGACTTTC
TRBD1,TRBJ1-2,TRBV20-1,.,CSARDQGQGHYGYTF,TGCAGTGCTAGAGATCAGGGACAGGGCCACTATGGCTACACCTTC
.,TRBJ2-7,TRBV20-1,.,CGARDRRGSYEQYF,TGCGGTGCTAGAGATCGGAGGGGGTCCTACGAGCAGTACTTC
.,TRBJ2-7,TRBV20-1,.,CSASLVGTTTQYF,TGCAGTGCTAGTTTGGTAGGTACGACAACTCAGTACTTC
.,TRBJ2-7,TRBV6-5,.,CASSRVKSYEQYF,TGTGCCAGCAGTAGGGTTAAGTCCTACGAGCAGTACTTC
TRBD2,TRBJ2-1,TRBV7-2,few,CASSLRLAHEQFF,TGTGCCAGCAGCTTAAGACTAGCCCATGAGCAGTTCTTC
TRBD2,TRBJ2-3,TRBV12-3/TRBV12-4,.,CASRPSGGADTQYF,TGTGCCAGCAGGCCTAGCGGGGGGGCCGACACGCAGTATTTT
.,TRBJ2-2,TRBV27,.,CASSLVGAGAGELFF,TGTGCCAGCAGTTTAGTAGGGGCCGGGGCCGGGGAGCTGTTTTTT
TRBD2,TRBJ2-1,TRBV27,.,CASSSGTSMGNEQFF,TGTGCCAGCAGTTCCGGGACTAGTATGGGAAATGAGCAGTTCTTC
TRBD2,TRBJ2-1,TRBV20-1,few,CSAKLADYNEQFF,TGCAGTGCTAAACTAGCGGATTACAATGAGCAGTTCTTC
.,TRBJ1-2,TRBV11-2,.,CASSLDATGSGYTF,TGTGCCAGCAGCTTAGACGCCACAGGGTCTGGCTACACCTTC
.,TRBJ1-1,TRBV7-2,.,CASSLGAGLNTEAFF,TGTGCCAGCAGCTTAGGCGCAGGCTTGAACACTGAAGCTTTCTTT
.,TRBJ2-3,TRBV10-3,.,CASRTVPDTQYF,TGTGCCAGCCGGACAGTTCCTGATACGCAGTATTTT
TRBD1,TRBJ2-6,TRBV6-2/TRBV6-3,.,CASSYRTGVGGANVLTF,TGTGCCAGCAGTTACAGGACAGGGGTTGGTGGGGCCAACGTCCTGACTTTC
.,TRBJ1-5,TRBV18,.,CASSPGVNQPQHF,TGTGCCAGCTCACCAGGGGTAAATCAGCCCCAGCATTTT
TRBD1,TRBJ2-3,TRBV5-1,.,CASSQRQGSGGIADTQYF,TGCGCCAGCAGCCAACGACAGGGAAGTGGGGGAATTGCAGATACGCAGTATTTT
.,TRBJ1-2,TRBV5-4,.,CASSSETGTLYGYTF,TGTGCCAGCAGCTCGGAAACCGGGACGTTATATGGCTACACCTTC
TRBD1,TRBJ2-6,TRBV2,.,CASSTGTVLSGANVLTF,TGTGCCAGCAGTACGGGGACAGTACTCTCTGGGGCCAACGTCCTGACTTTC
.,TRBJ1-2,TRBV7-2,few,CASSSVYGYTF,TGTGCCAGCAGTAGCGTCTATGGCTACACCTTC
.,TRBJ2-7,TRBV4-3,many,CASSLFPGDEQYF,TGCGCCAGCAGCCTATTTCCGGGAGACGAGCAGTACTTC
.,TRBJ2-7,TRBV5-1,.,CASSLNAYEQYF,TGCGCCAGCAGCCTAAACGCCTACGAGCAGTACTTC
.,TRBJ2-1,TRBV5-1,.,CASSLGVQRGNEQFF,TGCGCCAGCAGCTTGGGGGTACAAAGAGGCAATGAGCAGTTCTTC
TRBD1,TRBJ1-2,TRBV4-2,.,CASSQGGQAHGYTF,TGTGCCAGCAGCCAGGGGGGACAGGCGCATGGTTACACCTTC
.,TRBJ1-2,TRBV6-2/TRBV6-3,.,CASSYSPVDYGYTF,TGTGCCAGCAGTTACTCCCCAGTCGACTATGGCTACACCTTC
TRBD2,TRBJ2-1,TRBV14,.,CASSQDLASGQFF,TGTGCCAGCAGCCAAGATCTAGCTAGCGGGCAGTTCTTC
.,TRBJ1-1,TRBV2,.,CASSEDLRGGWAFF,TGTGCCAGCAGTGAAGATCTGCGGGGCGGCTGGGCTTTCTTT
.,TRBJ2-5,TRBV19,.,CASSRTGTGLDSYF,TGTGCCAGTAGTAGGACAGGAACTGGACTAGACTCGTACTTC
.,TRBJ2-3,TRBV5-6,.,CASSLVGVITDTQYF,TGTGCCAGCAGCTTGGTCGGGGTGATCACAGATACGCAGTATTTT
.,TRBJ1-2,TRBV28,few,CASSFGAAYGYTF,TGTGCCAGCAGTTTTGGTGCGGCCTATGGCTACACCTTC
TRBD2,TRBJ2-7,TRBV20-1,.,CSARAVGLAVRTYEQYF,TGCAGTGCCAGAGCGGTGGGTCTAGCGGTCAGAACCTACGAGCAGTACTTC
.,TRBJ1-2,TRBV20-1,.,CSAGGGRSGGYTF,TGCAGTGCCGGTGGGGGGCGGTCGGGCGGCTACACCTTC
.,TRBJ2-4,TRBV7-8,few,CASSLAGPIAKNIQYF,TGTGCCAGCAGCTTAGCCGGCCCCATAGCCAAAAACATTCAGTACTTC
.,TRBJ2-7,TRBV20-1,.,CSVTGLQGSGYEQYF,TGCAGTGTCACGGGACTACAGGGGTCAGGCTACGAGCAGTACTTC
.,TRBJ2-7,TRBV7-2,.,CASSLRSTGYEQYF,TGTGCCAGCAGCTTACGGTCGACAGGATACGAGCAGTACTTC
.,TRBJ2-7,TRBV7-2,.,CASSLAFLAYEQYF,TGTGCCAGCAGCTTAGCGTTCTTAGCCTACGAGCAGTACTTC
.,TRBJ1-2,TRBV20-1,few,CSAPRRGLNYGYTF,TGCAGTGCCCCAAGAAGGGGCTTAAACTATGGCTACACCTTC
TRBD1,TRBJ1-2,TRBV9,few,CASSAGQGANYGYTF,TGTGCCAGCAGCGCCGGACAGGGAGCTAACTATGGCTACACCTTC
TRBD2,TRBJ2-7,TRBV20-1,.,CSASPGTSGNHEQYF,TGCAGTGCTAGTCCCGGGACTAGCGGGAACCACGAGCAGTACTTC
.,TRBJ2-5,TRBV12-3/TRBV12-4,.,CASSSDGTRSGETQYF,TGTGCCAGCAGTTCCGACGGGACGCGATCAGGGGAGACCCAGTACTTC
.,TRBJ1-6,TRBV5-1,.,CASAFRDGFNSPLHF,TGCGCCAGCGCCTTCCGGGACGGTTTTAATTCACCCCTCCACTTT
TRBD2,TRBJ2-5,TRBV20-1,few,CSASSGGVGETQYF,TGCAGTGCTAGCAGCGGGGGGGTGGGAGAGACCCAGTACTTC
.,TRBJ1-4,TRBV28,.,CASRTPQGTNEKLFF,TGTGCCAGCAGGACACCACAAGGGACTAATGAAAAACTGTTTTTT
.,TRBJ2-3,TRBV6-5,.,CASSYGWGLADTQYF,TGTGCCAGCAGTTACGGGTGGGGATTGGCAGATACGCAGTATTTT
TRBD1,TRBJ1-2,TRBV28,.,CASITGGGYGYTF,TGTGCCAGCATAACAGGGGGCGGCTATGGCTACACCTTC
.,TRBJ2-1,TRBV7-8,.,CASSRRAMYNEQFF,TGTGCCAGCAGTCGTAGGGCGATGTACAATGAGCAGTTCTTC
.,TRBJ1-1,TRBV27,.,CASSSRDSEAFF,TGTGCCAGCAGTTCTAGGGATTCTGAAGCTTTCTTT
TRBD2,TRBJ2-1,TRBV28,.,CASSPLPAGGVNEQFF,TGTGCCAGCAGTCCGCTCCCAGCGGGAGGTGTAAATGAGCAGTTCTTC
TRBD2,TRBJ2-7,TRBV18,.,CASSPGEAGAREQYF,TGTGCCAGCTCACCCGGGGAAGCGGGGGCTCGCGAGCAGTACTTC
.,TRBJ2-7,TRBV6-6,.,CASSYQLEQYF,TGTGCCAGCAGTTATCAGCTGGAGCAGTACTTC
TRBD2,TRBJ2-7,TRBV5-1,.,CASSPTSGKLGEQYF,TGCGCCAGCAGTCCGACTAGCGGGAAATTGGGGGAGCAGTACTTC
.,TRBJ2-3,TRBV29-1,.,CSVERGPSDTQYF,TGCAGCGTTGAACGGGGGCCATCTGATACGCAGTATTTT
.,TRBJ2-1,TRBV5-6,.,CASSFRRPSSYNEQFF,TGTGCCAGCAGCTTCCGGCGGCCCAGCTCCTACAATGAGCAGTTCTTC
.,TRBJ1-1,TRBV20-1,once,CSAWGGRGAFF,TGCAGTGCCTGGGGTGGGCGGGGAGCTTTCTTT